Included here is one T cell receptor beta chain sequence, with context. Its antigen is not identified. The sample is drawn from a study of Graves' ophthalmopathy and Graves' hyperthyroidism. Study details: Peripheral blood sampling occurred at initial diagnosis, before any treatment. Points from the study as a whole: A classifier, a 13-signature model, separated ophthalmopathy from stable hyperthyroidism with about 87% sensitivity and 75% to 83% specificity.

Germline CDR1 DFQATT, CDR2 SNEGSKA (reference sequence). CDR3 length equals 13 residues. Trimming at V came to 4 bases and at J to 10 bases, leaving 10 bases not matched to a gene. What supplied the PBMCs was 7.5 to 10 ml of fresh peripheral blood. From RNA, the CDR3 regions of TCR beta chains were amplified and sequenced. Second-round multiplex PCR followed a first-round RT-PCR using HTBI primers. MiXCR, applied by TCRdb to the multiplex PCR reads, yields one record per CDR3 protein. The data show about 740,000 distinct CDR3 sequences, approximately 40% seen once. The chain couples TRBV20-1 to TRBJ1-5, with TRBD1 matching over 7 bases. The receptor's source is an adult man with Graves' ophthalmopathy. Specimen: peripheral blood. The DNA of the CDR3 is TGCAGTGCTACCTGGGACAGCAATTCACCCCAGCATTTT. It encodes CSATWDSNSPQHF.